This TCR beta chain comes out of a study of OX40 agonist ivuxolimab in advanced cancers. Sequenced by immunoSEQ multiplex PCR; TCRdb stores in-frame clones only, minus some. Of over 70,000 clones in the sample, approximately 86% were seen once. This clone showed up just once. The J segment lost 2 bases and the V segment lost 2 bases, leaving 7 bases of the junction unmatched. The CDR3 spans 18 residues. CDR1 SGHRS and CDR2 YFSETQ come from the germline V gene. This chain joins TRBV5-1 and TRBJ2-3; 14 bases are a match to TRBD2. The receptor's source is an adult with an advanced solid tumor such as melanoma, head and neck, liver or kidney cancer. The sample was CD4+ or CD8+ T cells sorted from blood, taken in a trial of the OX40 agonist ivuxolimab. CDR3 bases: TGCGCCAGCAGCTTTCGTGGACTAGCGGGGGGAACCACAGATACGCAGTATTTT. This sequence encodes CASSFRGLAGGTTDTQYF.